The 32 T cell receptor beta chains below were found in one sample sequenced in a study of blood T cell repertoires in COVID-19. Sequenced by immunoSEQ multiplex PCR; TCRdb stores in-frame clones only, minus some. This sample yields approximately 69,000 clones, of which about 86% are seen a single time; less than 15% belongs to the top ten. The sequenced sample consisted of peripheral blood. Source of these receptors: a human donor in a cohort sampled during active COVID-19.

CDR3 protein: CAVRPGQGDSPLHF. CDR3 bases: TGTGCCGTAAGACCGGGACAAGGTGATTCACCCCTCCACTTT. The chain combines TRBV4-2 with TRBJ1-6, with D possibly matching TRBD1 (6 bases). There are 14 residues in the CDR3. Germline V gene lookup returns CDR1 LGHNA and CDR2 YNFKEQ. V was shortened by 11 bases and J by 8 bases, with 19 bases between the two germline ends.

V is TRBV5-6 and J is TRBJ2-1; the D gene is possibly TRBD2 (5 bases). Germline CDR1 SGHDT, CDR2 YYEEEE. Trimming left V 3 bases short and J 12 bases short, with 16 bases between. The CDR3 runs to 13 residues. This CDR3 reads CASSSPSSHGQFF. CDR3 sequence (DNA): TGTGCCAGCAGCTCCCCTAGCTCGCATGGGCAGTTCTTC.

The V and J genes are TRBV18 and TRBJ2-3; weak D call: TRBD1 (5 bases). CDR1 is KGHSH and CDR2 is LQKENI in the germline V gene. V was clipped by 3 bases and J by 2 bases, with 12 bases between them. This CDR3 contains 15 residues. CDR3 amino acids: CASSPGQGTTDTQYF. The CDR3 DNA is TGTGCCAGCTCACCGGGGCAGGGTACCACAGATACGCAGTATTTT.

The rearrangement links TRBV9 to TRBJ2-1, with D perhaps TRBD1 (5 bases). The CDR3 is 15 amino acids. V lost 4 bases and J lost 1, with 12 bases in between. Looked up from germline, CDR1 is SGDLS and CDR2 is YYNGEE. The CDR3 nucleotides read TGTGCCAGCAGCCCCCTGCAGGGTTCCTACAATGAGCAGTTCTTC. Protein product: CASSPLQGSYNEQFF. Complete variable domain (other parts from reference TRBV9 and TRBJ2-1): DSGVTQTPKHLITATGQRVTLRCSPRSGDLSVYWYQQSLDQGLQFLIQYYNGEERAKGNILERFSAQQFPDLHSELNLSSLELGDSALYFCASSPLQGSYNEQFFGPGTRLTVL.

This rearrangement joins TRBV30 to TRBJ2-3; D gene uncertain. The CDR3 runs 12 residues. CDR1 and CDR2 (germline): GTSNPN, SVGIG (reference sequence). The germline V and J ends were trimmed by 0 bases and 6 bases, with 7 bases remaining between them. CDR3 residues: CAWSVTLDTQYF. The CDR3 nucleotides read TGTGCCTGGAGTGTGACTTTGGATACGCAGTATTTT.

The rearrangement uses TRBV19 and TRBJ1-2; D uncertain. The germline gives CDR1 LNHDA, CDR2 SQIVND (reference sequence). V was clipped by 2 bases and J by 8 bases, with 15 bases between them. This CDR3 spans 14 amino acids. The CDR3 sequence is CASSIQSIRQGYTF. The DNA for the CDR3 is TGTGCCAGTAGTATACAGAGTATCAGGCAGGGCTACACCTTC.

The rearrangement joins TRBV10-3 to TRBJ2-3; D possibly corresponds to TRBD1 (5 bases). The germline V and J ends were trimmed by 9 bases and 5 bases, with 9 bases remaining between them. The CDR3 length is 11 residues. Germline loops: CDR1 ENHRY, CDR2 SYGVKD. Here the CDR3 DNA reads TGTGCCATTAAGCAGGGAGATACGCAGTATTTT. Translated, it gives CAIKQGDTQYF.

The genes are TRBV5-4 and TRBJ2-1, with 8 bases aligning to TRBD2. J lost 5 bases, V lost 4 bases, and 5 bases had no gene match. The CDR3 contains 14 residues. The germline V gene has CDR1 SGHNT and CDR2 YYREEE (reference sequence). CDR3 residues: CASSRGGTNNEQFF. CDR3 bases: TGTGCCAGCAGCCGCGGGGGGACAAACAATGAGCAGTTCTTC.

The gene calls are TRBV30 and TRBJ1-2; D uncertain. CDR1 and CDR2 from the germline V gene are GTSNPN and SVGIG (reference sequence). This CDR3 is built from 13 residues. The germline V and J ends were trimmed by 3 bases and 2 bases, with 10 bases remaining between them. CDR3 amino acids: CAWRAGPNYGYTF. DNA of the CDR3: TGTGCCTGGAGGGCTGGCCCGAACTATGGCTACACCTTC.

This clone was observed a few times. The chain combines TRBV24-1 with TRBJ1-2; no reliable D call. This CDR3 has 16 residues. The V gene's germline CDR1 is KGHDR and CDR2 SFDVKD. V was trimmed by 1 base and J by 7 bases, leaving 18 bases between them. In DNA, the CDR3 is TGTGCCACCAGTGATTTACCCCTGGTGGGCCCCGGTGGCTACACCTTC. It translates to CATSDLPLVGPGGYTF.

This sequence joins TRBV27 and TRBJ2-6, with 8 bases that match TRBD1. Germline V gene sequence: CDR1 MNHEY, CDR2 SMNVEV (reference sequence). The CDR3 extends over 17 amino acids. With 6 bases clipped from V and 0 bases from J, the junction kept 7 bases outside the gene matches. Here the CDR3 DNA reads TGTGCCAGCAGCAGACAGGGGCGTCACTCTGGGGCCAACGTCCTGACTTTC. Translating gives CASSRQGRHSGANVLTF.

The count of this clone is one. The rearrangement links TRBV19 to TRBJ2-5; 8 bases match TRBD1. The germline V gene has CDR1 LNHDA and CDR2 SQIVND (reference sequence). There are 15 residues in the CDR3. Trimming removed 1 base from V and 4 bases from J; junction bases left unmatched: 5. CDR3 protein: CASSIARGPGETQYF. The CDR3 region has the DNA TGTGCCAGTAGTATAGCCAGGGGGCCGGGAGAGACCCAGTACTTC.

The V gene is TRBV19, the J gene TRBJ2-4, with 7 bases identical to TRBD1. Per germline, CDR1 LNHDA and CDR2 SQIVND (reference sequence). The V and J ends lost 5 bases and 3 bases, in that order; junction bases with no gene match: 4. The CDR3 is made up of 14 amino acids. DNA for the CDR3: TGTGCCAGTAGTGCGGACAGGTTCAAAAACATTCAGTACTTC. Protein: CASSADRFKNIQYF. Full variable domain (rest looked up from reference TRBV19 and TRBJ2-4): DGGITQSPKYLFRKEGQNVTLSCEQNLNHDAMYWYRQDPGQGLRLIYYSQIVNDFQKGDIAEGYSVSREKKESFPLTVTSAQKNPTAFYLCASSADRFKNIQYFGAGTRLSVL.

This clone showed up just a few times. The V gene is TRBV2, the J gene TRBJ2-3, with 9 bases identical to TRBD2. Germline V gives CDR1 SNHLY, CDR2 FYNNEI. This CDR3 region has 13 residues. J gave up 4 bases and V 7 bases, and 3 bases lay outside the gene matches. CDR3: CASNLAGSDTQYF. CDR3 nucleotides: TGTGCCAGCAATCTAGCGGGGTCAGATACGCAGTATTTT.

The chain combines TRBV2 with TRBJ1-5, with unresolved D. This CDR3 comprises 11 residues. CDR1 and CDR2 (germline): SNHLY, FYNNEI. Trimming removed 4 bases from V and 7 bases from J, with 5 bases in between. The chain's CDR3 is CASSVEQPQHF. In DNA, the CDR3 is TGTGCCAGCAGTGTGGAGCAGCCCCAGCATTTT.

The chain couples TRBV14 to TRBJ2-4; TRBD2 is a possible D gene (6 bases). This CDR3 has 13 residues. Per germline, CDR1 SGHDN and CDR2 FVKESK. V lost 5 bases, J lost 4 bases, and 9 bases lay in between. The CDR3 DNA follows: TGTGCCAGCAGCACGGGACTGAAAAACATTCAGTACTTC. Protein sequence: CASSTGLKNIQYF.

Here the CDR3 reads CASSYSTGGAYEQYF. CDR3 DNA sequence: TGCGCCAGCAGCTACTCTACAGGGGGCGCCTACGAGCAGTACTTC. The chain links TRBV5-1 to TRBJ2-7; 9 positions agree with TRBD1. The CDR3 has 15 amino acids. In germline, CDR1 is SGHRS, CDR2 YFSETQ. The J segment lost 2 bases and the V segment lost 3 bases, leaving 6 bases of the junction unmatched.

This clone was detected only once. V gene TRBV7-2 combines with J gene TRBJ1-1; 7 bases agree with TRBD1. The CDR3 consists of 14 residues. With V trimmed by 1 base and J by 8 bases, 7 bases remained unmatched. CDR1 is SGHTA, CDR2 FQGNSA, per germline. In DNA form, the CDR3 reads TGTGCCAGCAGCTTAGACAGGGGTATAGGGGAAGCTTTCTTT. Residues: CASSLDRGIGEAFF. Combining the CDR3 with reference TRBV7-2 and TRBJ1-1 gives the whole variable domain GAGVSQSPSNKVTEKGKDVELRCDPISGHTALYWYRQSLGQGLEFLIYFQGNSAPDKSGLPSDRFSAERTGGSVSTLTIQRTQQEDSAVYLCASSLDRGIGEAFFGQGTRLTVV.

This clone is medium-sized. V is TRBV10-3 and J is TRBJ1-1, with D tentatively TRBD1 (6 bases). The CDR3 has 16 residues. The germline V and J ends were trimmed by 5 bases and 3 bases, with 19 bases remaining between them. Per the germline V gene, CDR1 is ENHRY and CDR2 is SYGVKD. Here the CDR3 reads CAISSRDGQKDTEAFF. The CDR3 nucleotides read TGTGCCATCAGTTCTAGAGACGGACAGAAGGACACTGAAGCTTTCTTT.

CDR3 residues: CASSLTGEGNGYTF. CDR3 nucleotides: TGTGCCAGCAGCTTGACAGGGGAGGGGAATGGCTACACCTTC. The rearrangement links TRBV7-2 to TRBJ1-2, with 8 nucleotides matching TRBD1. V gave up 3 bases and J gave up 6 bases; unmatched junction bases: 6. CDR3 size: 14 residues. Per the germline V gene, CDR1 is SGHTA and CDR2 is FQGNSA.

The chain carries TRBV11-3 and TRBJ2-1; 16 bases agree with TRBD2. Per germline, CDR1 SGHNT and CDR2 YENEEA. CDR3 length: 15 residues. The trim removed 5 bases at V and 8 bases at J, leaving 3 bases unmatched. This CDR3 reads CASSRGLAGGDEQFF. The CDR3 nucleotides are TGTGCCAGCAGCCGGGGACTAGCGGGGGGGGATGAGCAGTTCTTC.

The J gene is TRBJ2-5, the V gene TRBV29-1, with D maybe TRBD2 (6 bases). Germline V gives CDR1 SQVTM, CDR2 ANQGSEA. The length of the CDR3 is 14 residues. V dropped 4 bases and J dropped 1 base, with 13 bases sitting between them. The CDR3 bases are TGCAGCGTTGGACTGGGAGCGGGCCAAGAGACCCAGTACTTC. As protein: CSVGLGAGQETQYF.

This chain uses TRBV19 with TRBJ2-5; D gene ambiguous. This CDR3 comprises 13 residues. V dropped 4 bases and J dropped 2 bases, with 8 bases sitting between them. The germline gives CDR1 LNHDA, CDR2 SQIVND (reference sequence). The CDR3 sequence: CASSTNNQETQYF. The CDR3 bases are TGTGCCAGTAGTACCAACAATCAAGAGACCCAGTACTTC.

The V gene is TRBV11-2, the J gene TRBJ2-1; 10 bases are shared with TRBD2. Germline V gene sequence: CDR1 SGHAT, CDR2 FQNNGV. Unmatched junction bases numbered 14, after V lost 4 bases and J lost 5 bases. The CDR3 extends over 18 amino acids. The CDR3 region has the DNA TGTGCCAGCAGCTACTTTCAGCGGGGGGGCCTTAGTGACAATGAGCAGTTCTTC. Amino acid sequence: CASSYFQRGGLSDNEQFF.

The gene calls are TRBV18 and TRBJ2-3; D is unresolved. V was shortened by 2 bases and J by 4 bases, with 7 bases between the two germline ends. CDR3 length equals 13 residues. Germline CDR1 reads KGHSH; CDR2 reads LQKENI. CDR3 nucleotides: TGTGCCAGCTCACCAATAGTAGCAGATACGCAGTATTTT. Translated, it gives CASSPIVADTQYF.

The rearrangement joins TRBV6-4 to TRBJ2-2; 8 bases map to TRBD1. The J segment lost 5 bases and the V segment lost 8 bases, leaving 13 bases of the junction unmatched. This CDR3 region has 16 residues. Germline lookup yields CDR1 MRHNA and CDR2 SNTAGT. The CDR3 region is CASPPGQGIGTGELFF. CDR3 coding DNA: TGTGCCAGCCCCCCCGGACAGGGTATAGGGACCGGGGAGCTGTTTTTT.

The CDR3 nucleotides are TGCGCCAGCAGCCAAGGCGGTAATCTGAACACCGGGGAGCTGTTTTTT. It encodes CASSQGGNLNTGELFF. The chain has TRBV4-3 and TRBJ2-2; no reliable D call. Per the germline V gene, CDR1 is LGHNA and CDR2 is YSLEER. This CDR3 has 16 residues. The V and J ends lost 1 base and 1 base respectively, with 10 bases between them.

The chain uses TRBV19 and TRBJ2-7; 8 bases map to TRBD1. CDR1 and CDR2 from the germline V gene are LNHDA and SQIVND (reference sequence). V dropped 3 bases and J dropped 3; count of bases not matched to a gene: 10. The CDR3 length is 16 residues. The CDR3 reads CASSISAGTGFYEQYF. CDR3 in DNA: TGTGCCAGTAGTATCAGCGCCGGGACAGGATTCTACGAGCAGTACTTC.

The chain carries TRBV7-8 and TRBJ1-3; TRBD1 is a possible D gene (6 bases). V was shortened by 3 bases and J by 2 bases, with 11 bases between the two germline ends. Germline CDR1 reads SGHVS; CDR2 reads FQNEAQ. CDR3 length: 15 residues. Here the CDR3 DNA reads TGTGCCAGCAGCTTTTCCAGGGGCACTGGAAACACCATATATTTT. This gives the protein CASSFSRGTGNTIYF.

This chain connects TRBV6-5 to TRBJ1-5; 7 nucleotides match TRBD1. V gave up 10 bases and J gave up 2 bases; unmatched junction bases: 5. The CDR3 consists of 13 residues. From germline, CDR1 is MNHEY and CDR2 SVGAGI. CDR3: CATRGTGNQPQHF. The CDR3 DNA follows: TGTGCCACCCGAGGGACAGGCAATCAGCCCCAGCATTTT.

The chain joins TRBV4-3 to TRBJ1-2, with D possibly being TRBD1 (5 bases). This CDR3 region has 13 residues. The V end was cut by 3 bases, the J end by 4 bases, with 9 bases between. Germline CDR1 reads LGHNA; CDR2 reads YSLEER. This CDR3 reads CASSHPDSYGYTF. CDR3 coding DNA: TGCGCCAGCAGCCACCCTGACAGCTATGGCTACACCTTC.

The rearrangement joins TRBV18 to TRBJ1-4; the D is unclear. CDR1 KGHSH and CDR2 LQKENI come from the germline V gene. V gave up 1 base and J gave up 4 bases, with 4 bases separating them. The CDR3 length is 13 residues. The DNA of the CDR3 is TGTGCCAGCTCACCACAGAGTAATGAAAAACTGTTTTTT. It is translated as CASSPQSNEKLFF.